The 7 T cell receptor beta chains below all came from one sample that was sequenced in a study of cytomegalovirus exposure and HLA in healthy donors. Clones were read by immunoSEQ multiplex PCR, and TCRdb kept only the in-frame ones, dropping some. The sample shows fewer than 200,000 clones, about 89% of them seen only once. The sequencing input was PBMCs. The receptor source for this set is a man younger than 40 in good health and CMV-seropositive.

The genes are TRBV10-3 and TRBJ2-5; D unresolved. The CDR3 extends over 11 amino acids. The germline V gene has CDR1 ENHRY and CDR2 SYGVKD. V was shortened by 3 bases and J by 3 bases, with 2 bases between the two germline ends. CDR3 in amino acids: CAISDKETQYF. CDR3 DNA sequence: TGTGCCATCAGTGATAAAGAGACCCAGTACTTC.

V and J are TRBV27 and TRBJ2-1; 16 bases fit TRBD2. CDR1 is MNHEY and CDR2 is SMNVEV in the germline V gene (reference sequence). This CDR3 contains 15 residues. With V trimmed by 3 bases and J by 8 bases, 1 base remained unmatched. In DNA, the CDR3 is TGTGCCAGCAGTTTGGGGACTAGCGGGAGGGATGAGCAGTTCTTC. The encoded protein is CASSLGTSGRDEQFF.

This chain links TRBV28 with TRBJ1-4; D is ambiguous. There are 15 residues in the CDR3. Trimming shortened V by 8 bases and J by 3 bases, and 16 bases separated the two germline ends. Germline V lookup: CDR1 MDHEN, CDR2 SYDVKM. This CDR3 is CASSKAGNANEKLFF. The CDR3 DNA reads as TGTGCCAGCTCTAAAGCTGGGAACGCTAATGAAAAACTGTTTTTT.

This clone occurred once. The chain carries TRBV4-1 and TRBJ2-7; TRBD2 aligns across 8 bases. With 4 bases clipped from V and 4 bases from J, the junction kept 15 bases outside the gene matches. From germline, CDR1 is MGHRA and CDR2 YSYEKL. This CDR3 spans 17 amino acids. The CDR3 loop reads CASSRSAYQREIYEQYF. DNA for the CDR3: TGCGCCAGCAGCCGCAGTGCGTACCAGCGGGAGATATACGAGCAGTACTTC.

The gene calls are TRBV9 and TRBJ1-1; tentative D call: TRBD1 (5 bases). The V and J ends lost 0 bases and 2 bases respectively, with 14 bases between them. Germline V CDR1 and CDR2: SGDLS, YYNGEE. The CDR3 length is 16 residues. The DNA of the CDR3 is TGTGCCAGCAGCGTAGTCCCAACGGACACAAACACTGAAGCTTTCTTT. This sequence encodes CASSVVPTDTNTEAFF.

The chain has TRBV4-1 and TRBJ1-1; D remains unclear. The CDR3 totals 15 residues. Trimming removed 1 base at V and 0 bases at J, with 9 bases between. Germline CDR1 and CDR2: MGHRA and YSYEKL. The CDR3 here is CASSQGVPMNTEAFF. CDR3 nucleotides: TGCGCCAGCAGCCAAGGGGTACCCATGAACACTGAAGCTTTCTTT.

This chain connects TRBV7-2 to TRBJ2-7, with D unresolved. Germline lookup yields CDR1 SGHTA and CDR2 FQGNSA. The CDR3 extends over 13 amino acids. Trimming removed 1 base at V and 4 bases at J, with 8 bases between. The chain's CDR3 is CASSLGREYEQYF. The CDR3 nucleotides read TGTGCCAGCAGCTTAGGACGTGAATACGAGCAGTACTTC.